The TCR beta chain under discussion was sequenced for a study of shared clonotypes between healthy human individuals. CD45RO-negative CD8 cells positively selected for CCR7 made up the naive population, which excluded terminally differentiated effector memory CD45RA+ cells. The CDR3 runs to 14 residues. Germline assignment: CDR1 MNHNS and CDR2 SASEGT. Between the trimmed V and J ends, which lost 0 bases and 6 bases, there was a span of 11 bases. Using immunoSEQ multiplex PCR, the repertoire was profiled, and TCRdb retains in-frame clones only, with some absent. Among around 600,000 clones listed, 95% were seen once.

The sample comprised naive CD8+ T cells sorted from blood. The rearrangement uses TRBV6-1 and TRBJ1-2, with D maybe TRBD1 (5 bases). This TCR was recovered from a woman between 25 and 40 years old in good health. CDR3 in amino acids: CASSEAGGFDGYTF. The CDR3, as DNA: TGTGCCAGCAGTGAAGCGGGGGGGTTCGATGGCTACACCTTC.